This entry describes one T cell receptor (beta chain). The target antigen is unknown. Other DNA sequences from this sample encode an identical CDR3 as well. This entry belongs to a study of cytomegalovirus exposure and HLA in healthy donors. For the study at large: As released early, the data held some 85 million unique TCRs from HLA-typed donors. Study-level results: Across all donors, roughly uniform sequencing depth was an assumption of the presence/absence analyses.

Vbeta (60) and Jbeta (13) primers were used in the PCR. The method was immunoSEQ multiplex PCR; TCRdb's version includes in-frame clones alone and lacks a portion of them. The top ten hold 9.5% to 15% of the sample, which has about 120,000 clones, approximately 80% seen once. The germline V gene encodes CDR1 SGHRS and CDR2 YFSETQ. The CDR3 extends over 14 amino acids. The V gene lost 0 bases and the J gene lost 0 bases, with 6 bases spanning the gap. This clonotype originated in a woman aged 40-49 years in good health and CMV-seropositive. This chain connects TRBV5-1 to TRBJ1-1; D is undetermined. Sequenced material: PBMCs. The DNA of the CDR3 is TGCGCCAGCAGCTTGGTATCCCTGAACACTGAAGCTTTCTTT. As protein: CASSLVSLNTEAFF.